The source of this T cell receptor (beta chain) is a study of T cells after yellow fever vaccination. General study results and limits: Among all clonotypes, a small share was observed in both CD4 and CD8 compartments. Most primary-vaccination clones reappeared after the booster (just under 98% CD4, 88% CD8).

It was through 5'RACE template switching that TCR cDNA was made, with a universal primer site and UMIs added. TCRdb independently ran MiXCR on the 5' RACE reads; one entry per CDR3 protein. This table has about 340,000 distinct CDR3 sequences, approximately 3.9% appearing once. This clonotype occurred a few times. Its antigen is not known. The CDR3 runs to 16 residues. The germline CDR1 and CDR2 sequences are LGHDT and YNNKEL (reference sequence). V lost 1 base, J lost 1 base, and 5 bases stayed unmatched. The sequence was obtained from a man between 18 and 29 years old who received the YFV17D yellow fever vaccine. This sample comprised PBMCs, obtained 5 days after the yellow fever booster vaccination. The chain couples TRBV3-1 to TRBJ2-7; 9 bases align to TRBD1. The CDR3 sequence is CASSQAGTGSSYEQYF. The CDR3 DNA is TGTGCCAGCAGCCAAGCCGGGACAGGGTCGTCCTACGAGCAGTACTTC.